These T cell receptor beta chains were read from a single sample in a study of T cell repertoires in cytomegalovirus infection. These receptors have no identified antigens. TCRdb re-analysed the reads in MiXCR, keeping a single row per CDR3 protein. The data hold 700,000 to 950,000 distinct CDR3 sequences, with around a third observed a single time. Sequenced here: cultured CD8+ T cells from PBMCs, sampled from culture after CMV antigen stimulation. These receptors were collected from a human donor in good health (CMV status not recorded). Some clones in this sample may be carry-over from other donors' samples. Each CDR3 is given with its conserved first and last residue. D genes are given only for firm matches. Clone size is stated in some rows and not others, as once, few, many or a class when expanded.

D gene	J gene	V gene	clone size	CDR3 DNA	CDR3 protein
TRBD1	TRBJ2-3	TRBV6-2/TRBV6-3	.	TGTGCCAGCAGTTACACCGGACAGGGGTCGCGCACAGATACGCAGTATTTT	CASSYTGQGSRTDTQYF
.	TRBJ1-1	TRBV7-8	few	TGTGCCAGCAGCTTAGGGGCCTTAGTCAGCTCAACTGAAGCTTTCTTT	CASSLGALVSSTEAFF
.	TRBJ1-5	TRBV4-3	.	TGCGCCAGCAGCCAAGATGTAGGGGGGGGCAATCAGCCCCAGCATTTT	CASSQDVGGGNQPQHF
.	TRBJ2-2	TRBV9	.	TGTGCCAGCAGCGTACTAATGAACACCGGGGAGCTGTTTTTT	CASSVLMNTGELFF
.	TRBJ1-2	TRBV6-8	.	TGTGCCAGCAGTTACTCGGACACTACTTATGGCTACACCTTC	CASSYSDTTYGYTF
.	TRBJ1-1	TRBV24-1	once	TGTGCCACCAGTGGGCCGGGGGACCTTGAAGCTTTCTTT	CATSGPGDLEAFF
.	TRBJ2-2	TRBV14	many	TGTGCCAGCAGCCAATATACAACCGGGGAGCTGTTTTTT	CASSQYTTGELFF
.	TRBJ2-3	TRBV7-9	once	TGTGCCAGCAGCTCACCGAGACACCCAGATACGCAGTATTTT	CASSSPRHPDTQYF
.	TRBJ1-1	TRBV20-1	.	TGCAGTGCTACCAGGACAGCCGGATGGACTGAAGCTTTCTTT	CSATRTAGWTEAFF
TRBD2	TRBJ2-2	TRBV27	few	TGTGCCAGCAGCCCCTTAGCGGGACTGAACACCGGGGAGCTGTTTTTT	CASSPLAGLNTGELFF
.	TRBJ2-3	TRBV12-3/TRBV12-4	many	TGTGCCAGCAGTTTAAACCCAGCCGGCACAGATACGCAGTATTTT	CASSLNPAGTDTQYF
.	TRBJ1-1	TRBV27	few	TGTGCCAGCAGTACAGGGCCGGTCACTGAAGCTTTCTTT	CASSTGPVTEAFF
.	TRBJ2-4	TRBV6-1	many	TGTGCCAGCAGTGAAGGGCCCTACGCAGCCAAAAACATTCAGTACTTC	CASSEGPYAAKNIQYF